The subject of this entry is one T cell receptor beta chain. What it binds is not known. This sample is drawn from a study of cytomegalovirus exposure and HLA in healthy donors. Background on the study: A prior study identified some 100 million unique TCR beta sequences from 150 million to 200 million T cells. Among around 400 genotyped donors, around 80% fell in the Caucasian-associated ancestry cluster. Study results and caveats: Presence/absence comparisons presumed near-even sequencing depth among donors.

The CDR3 has 15 amino acids. V dropped 1 base and J dropped 2; count of bases not matched to a gene: 2. The germline gives CDR1 ENHRY, CDR2 SYGVKD. Amplification used 60 Vbeta primers and 13 Jbeta primers. Libraries were prepared by immunoSEQ multiplex PCR; TCRdb keeps only in-frame clonotypes and omits some of them. The sample has 150,000 to 200,000 clones; just under 80% are singletons. Sequencing input: PBMCs. This TCR was sampled from a woman between 50 and 59 years old in good health and CMV-seropositive. V and J are TRBV10-3 and TRBJ2-3, with 8 bases identical to TRBD2. DNA for the CDR3: TGTGCCATCAGTGAGTACGGGGGGGCCACAGATACGCAGTATTTT. Translating it yields CAISEYGGATDTQYF.